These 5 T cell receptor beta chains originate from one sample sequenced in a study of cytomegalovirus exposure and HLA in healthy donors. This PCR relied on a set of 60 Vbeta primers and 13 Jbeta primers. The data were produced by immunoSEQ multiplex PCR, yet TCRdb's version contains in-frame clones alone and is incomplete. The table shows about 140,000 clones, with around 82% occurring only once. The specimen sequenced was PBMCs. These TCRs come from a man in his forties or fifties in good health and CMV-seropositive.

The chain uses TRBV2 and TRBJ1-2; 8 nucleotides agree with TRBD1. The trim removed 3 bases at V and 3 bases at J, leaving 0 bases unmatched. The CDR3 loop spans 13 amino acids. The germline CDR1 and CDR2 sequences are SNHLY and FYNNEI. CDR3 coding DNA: TGTGCCAGCAGTGAGGACAGGGACTATGGCTACACCTTC. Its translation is CASSEDRDYGYTF.

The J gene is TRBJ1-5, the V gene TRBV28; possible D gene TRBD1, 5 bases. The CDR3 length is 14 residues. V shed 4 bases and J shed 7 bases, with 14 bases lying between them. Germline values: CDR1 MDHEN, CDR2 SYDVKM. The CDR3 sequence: CASSYRGVEQPQHF. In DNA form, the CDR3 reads TGTGCCAGCAGTTATCGGGGGGTTGAACAGCCCCAGCATTTT.

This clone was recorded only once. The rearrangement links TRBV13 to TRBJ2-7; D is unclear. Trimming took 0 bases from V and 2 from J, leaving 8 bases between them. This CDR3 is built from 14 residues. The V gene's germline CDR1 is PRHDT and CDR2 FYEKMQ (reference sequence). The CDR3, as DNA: TGTGCCAGCAGCTTAGGTGGCCTCACCTACGAGCAGTACTTC. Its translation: CASSLGGLTYEQYF.

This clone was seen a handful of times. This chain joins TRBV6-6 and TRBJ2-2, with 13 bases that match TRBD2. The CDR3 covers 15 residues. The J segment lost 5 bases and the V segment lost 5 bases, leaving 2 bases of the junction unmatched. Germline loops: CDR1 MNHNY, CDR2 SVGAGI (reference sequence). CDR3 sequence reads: CASSKLAGGTGELFF. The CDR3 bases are TGTGCCAGCAGTAAACTAGCGGGAGGGACCGGGGAGCTGTTTTTT.

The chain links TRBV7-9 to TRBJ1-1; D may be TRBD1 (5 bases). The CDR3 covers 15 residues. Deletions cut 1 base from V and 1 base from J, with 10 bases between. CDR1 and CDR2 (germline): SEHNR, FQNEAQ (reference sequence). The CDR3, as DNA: TGTGCCAGCAGCTTAGGTGTGGGGGGGAACACTGAAGCTTTCTTT. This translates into CASSLGVGGNTEAFF.